One T cell receptor (beta chain) is described in this entry. The antigen remains undetermined. Compared with germline, one end of the junction differs, possibly owing to a read error. This entry belongs to a study of cytotoxic CD8 clonotypes in ibrutinib-treated CLL. Study-level results: For progressing versus sustained-remission patients, sampling times were not the same.

TCRdb's table, derived via immunoSEQ multiplex PCR, lists solely in-frame clones and lacks some. The table has approximately 11,000 clones, around 68% seen once. Germline-derived CDR1 and CDR2 are SSHAT and FNYEAQ (reference sequence). The length of the CDR3 is 18 residues. This chain connects TRBV7-7 to TRBJ2-1; 10 bases map to TRBD2. This clonotype was sampled from a human donor with chronic lymphocytic leukemia. The specimen was PBMCs, collected before ibrutinib treatment. The CDR3 DNA follows: TGTGCTAGCAGCTTAGAGACTAGCGGGCCAAGCTCCTACAATGAGCAGTTCTTC. Its translation is CASSLETSGPSSYNEQFF.